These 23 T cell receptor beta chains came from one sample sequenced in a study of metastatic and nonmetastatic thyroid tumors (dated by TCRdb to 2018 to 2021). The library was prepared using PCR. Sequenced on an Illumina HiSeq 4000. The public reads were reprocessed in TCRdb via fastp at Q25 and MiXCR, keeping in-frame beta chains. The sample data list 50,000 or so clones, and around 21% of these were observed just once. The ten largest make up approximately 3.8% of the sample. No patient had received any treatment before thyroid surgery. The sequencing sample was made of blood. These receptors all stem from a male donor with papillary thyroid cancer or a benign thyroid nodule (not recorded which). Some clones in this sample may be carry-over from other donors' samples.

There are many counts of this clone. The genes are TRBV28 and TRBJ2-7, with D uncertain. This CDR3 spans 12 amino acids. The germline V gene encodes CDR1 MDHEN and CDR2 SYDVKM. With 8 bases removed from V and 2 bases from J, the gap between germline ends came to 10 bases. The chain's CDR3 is CASLGDTYEQYF. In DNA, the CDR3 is TGTGCCAGCTTAGGCGACACCTACGAGCAGTACTTC.

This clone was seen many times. CDR3 in amino acids: CASSTQGARGNQPQHF. The CDR3 DNA reads TGTGCCAGCAGTACACAGGGGGCTCGGGGCAATCAGCCCCAGCATTTT. The chain has TRBV6-1 and TRBJ1-5; 9 nucleotides align to TRBD1. The CDR3 contains 16 residues. Germline lookup yields CDR1 MNHNS and CDR2 SASEGT. V was pared by 5 bases and J by 2 bases, with 7 bases of the junction left unmatched.

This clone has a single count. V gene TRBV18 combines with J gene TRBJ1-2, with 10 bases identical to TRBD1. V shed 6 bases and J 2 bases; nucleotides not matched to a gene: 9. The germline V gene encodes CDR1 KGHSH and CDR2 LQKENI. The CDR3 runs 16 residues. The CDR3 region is CASSSGTGELNYGYTF. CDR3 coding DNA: TGTGCCAGCTCCAGCGGGACAGGGGAACTGAACTATGGCTACACCTTC.

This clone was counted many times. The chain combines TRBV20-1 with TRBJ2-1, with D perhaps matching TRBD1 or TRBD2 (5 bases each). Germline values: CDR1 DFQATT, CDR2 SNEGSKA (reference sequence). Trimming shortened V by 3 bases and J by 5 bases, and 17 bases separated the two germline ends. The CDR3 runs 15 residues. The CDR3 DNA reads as TGCAGTGCTAGGGTGGGGGTAGGTTGGGACAATGAGCAGTTCTTC. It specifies CSARVGVGWDNEQFF.

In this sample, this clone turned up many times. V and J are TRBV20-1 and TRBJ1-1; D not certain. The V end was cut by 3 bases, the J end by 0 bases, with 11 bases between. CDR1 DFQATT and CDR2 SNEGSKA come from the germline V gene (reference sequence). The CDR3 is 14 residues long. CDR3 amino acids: CSARELDLNTEAFF. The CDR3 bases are TGCAGTGCTAGGGAGTTGGATCTGAACACTGAAGCTTTCTTT.

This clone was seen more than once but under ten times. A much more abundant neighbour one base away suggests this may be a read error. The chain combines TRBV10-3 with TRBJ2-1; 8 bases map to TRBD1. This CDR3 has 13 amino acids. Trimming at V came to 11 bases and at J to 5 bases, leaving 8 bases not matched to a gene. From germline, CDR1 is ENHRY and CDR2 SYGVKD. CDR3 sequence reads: CALRTGPDNEQFF. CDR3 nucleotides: TGTGCCCTCCGGACAGGGCCCGACAATGAGCAGTTCTTC.

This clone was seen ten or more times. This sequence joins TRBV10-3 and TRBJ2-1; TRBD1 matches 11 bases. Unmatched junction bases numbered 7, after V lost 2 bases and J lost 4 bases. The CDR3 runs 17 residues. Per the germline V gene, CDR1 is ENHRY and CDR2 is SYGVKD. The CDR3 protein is CAISEARDRGEYNEQFF. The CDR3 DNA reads TGTGCCATCAGTGAGGCTAGGGACAGGGGGGAGTACAATGAGCAGTTCTTC.

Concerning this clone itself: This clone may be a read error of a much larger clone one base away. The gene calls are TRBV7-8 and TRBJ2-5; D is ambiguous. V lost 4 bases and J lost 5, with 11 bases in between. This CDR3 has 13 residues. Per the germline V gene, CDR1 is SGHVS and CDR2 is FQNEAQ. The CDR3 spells CASSSPWGETQYF. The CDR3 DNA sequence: TGTGCCAGCAGCTCCCCATGGGGTGAGACCCAGTACTTC.

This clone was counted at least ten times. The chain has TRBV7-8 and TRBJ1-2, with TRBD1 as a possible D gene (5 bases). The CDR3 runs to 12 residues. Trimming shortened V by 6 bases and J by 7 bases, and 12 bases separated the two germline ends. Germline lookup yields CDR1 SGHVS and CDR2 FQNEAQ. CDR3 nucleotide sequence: TGTGCCAGCAGATCATCGGGACGTGGCTACACCTTC. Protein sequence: CASRSSGRGYTF.

Written as DNA, the CDR3 is TGTGCCAGCAGCTCGACAGGAGGGGGGGGCTACACCTTC. This encodes CASSSTGGGGYTF. The chain employs TRBV11-2 and TRBJ1-2; TRBD1 is a possible D gene (6 bases). This CDR3 is 13 amino acids long. V was pared by 4 bases and J by 8 bases, with 14 bases between. The germline gives CDR1 SGHAT, CDR2 FQNNGV.

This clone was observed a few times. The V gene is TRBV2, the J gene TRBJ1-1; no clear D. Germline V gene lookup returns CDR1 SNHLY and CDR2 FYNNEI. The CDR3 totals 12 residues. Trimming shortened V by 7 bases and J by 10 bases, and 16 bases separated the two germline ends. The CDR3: CASTRRFVGAFF. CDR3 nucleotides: TGTGCCAGCACGAGGAGGTTTGTAGGAGCTTTCTTT.

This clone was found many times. The CDR3: CASSPIRGGTDTQYF. The DNA for the CDR3 is TGTGCCAGCAGCCCTATTAGGGGAGGAACAGATACGCAGTATTTT. The chain is built from TRBV6-1 and TRBJ2-3; weak D call: TRBD2 (6 bases). V shed 6 bases and J shed 3 bases, with 16 bases lying between them. The CDR3 is made up of 15 amino acids. Germline V lookup: CDR1 MNHNS, CDR2 SASEGT.

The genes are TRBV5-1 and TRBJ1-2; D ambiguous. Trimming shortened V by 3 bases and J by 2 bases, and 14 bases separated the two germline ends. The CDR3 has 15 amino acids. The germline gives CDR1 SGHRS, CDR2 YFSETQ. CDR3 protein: CASSSFSKVNYGYTF. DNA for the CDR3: TGCGCCAGCAGCTCGTTCTCGAAGGTGAACTATGGCTACACCTTC.

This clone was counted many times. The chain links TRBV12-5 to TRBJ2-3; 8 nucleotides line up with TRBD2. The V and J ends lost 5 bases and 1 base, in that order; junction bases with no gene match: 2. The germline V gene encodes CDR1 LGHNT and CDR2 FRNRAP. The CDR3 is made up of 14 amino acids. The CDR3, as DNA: TGTGCTAGTGGTCGGGGGGGCGGCACAGATACGCAGTATTTT. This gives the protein CASGRGGGTDTQYF.

CDR3 DNA sequence: TGCAGTGCTCCACGTTCCAGCGGGAGGTCAGAGACCCAGTACTTC. Translated: CSAPRSSGRSETQYF. The chain couples TRBV20-1 to TRBJ2-5; 9 bases line up with TRBD2. The length of the CDR3 is 15 residues. Trimming at V came to 5 bases and at J to 4 bases, leaving 11 bases not matched to a gene. In germline, CDR1 is DFQATT, CDR2 SNEGSKA (reference sequence).

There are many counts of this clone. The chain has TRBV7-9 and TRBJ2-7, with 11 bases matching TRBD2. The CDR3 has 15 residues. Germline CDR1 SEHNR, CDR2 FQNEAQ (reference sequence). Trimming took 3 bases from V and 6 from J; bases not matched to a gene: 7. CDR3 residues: CASSFLAGGPGEQYF. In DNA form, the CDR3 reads TGTGCCAGCAGCTTCTTAGCGGGAGGGCCTGGCGAGCAGTACTTC. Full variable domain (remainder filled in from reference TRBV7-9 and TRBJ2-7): DTGVSQNPRHKITKRGQNVTFRCDPISEHNRLYWYRQTLGQGPEFLTYFQNEAQLEKSRLLSDRFSAERPKGSFSTLEIQRTEQGDSAMYLCASSFLAGGPGEQYFGPGTRLTVT.

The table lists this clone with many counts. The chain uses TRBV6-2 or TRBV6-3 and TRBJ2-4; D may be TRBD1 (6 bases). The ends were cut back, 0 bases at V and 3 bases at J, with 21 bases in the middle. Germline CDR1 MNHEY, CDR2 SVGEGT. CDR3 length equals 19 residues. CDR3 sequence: CASSYSPLYRADGKNIQYF. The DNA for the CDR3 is TGTGCCAGCAGTTACTCGCCCCTTTACAGGGCTGATGGCAAAAACATTCAGTACTTC.

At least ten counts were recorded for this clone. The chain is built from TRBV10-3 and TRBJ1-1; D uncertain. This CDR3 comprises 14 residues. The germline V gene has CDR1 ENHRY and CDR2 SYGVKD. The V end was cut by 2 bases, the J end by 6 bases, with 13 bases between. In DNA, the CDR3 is TGTGCCATCAGTGAGCATAGGGAGGCGGCTGAAGCTTTCTTT. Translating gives CAISEHREAAEAFF.

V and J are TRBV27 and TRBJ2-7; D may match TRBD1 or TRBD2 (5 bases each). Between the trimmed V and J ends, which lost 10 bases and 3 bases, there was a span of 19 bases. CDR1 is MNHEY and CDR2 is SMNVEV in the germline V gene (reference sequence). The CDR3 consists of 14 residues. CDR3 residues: CAITPQGRSYEQYF. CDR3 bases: TGTGCCATTACGCCCCAGGGACGGAGCTACGAGCAGTACTTC.

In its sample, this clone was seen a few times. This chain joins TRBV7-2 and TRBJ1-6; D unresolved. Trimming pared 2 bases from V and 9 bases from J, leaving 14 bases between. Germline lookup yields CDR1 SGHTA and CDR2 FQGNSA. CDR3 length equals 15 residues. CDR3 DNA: TGTGCCAGCAGCTTACGAACGGTAGCTTCTTCACCCCTCCACTTT. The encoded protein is CASSLRTVASSPLHF.

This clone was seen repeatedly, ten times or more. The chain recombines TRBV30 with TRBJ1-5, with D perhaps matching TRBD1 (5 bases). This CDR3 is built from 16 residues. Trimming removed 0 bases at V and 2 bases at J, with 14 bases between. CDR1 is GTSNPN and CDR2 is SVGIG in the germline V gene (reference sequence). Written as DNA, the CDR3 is TGTGCCTGGAGTGTTGATGGGGGTAAGGGCAATCAGCCCCAGCATTTT. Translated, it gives CAWSVDGGKGNQPQHF.

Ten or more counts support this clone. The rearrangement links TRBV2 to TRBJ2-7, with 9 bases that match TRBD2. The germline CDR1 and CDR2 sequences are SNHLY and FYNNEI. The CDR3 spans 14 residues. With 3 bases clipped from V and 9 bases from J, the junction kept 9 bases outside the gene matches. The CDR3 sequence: CASSEETSGPGQYF. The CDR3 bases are TGTGCCAGCAGTGAGGAGACTAGCGGTCCGGGGCAGTACTTC.

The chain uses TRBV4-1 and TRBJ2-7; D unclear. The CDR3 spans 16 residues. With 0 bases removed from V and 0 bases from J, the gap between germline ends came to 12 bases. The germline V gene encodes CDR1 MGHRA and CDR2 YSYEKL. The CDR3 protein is CASSQELQTISYEQYF. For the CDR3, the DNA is TGCGCCAGCAGCCAAGAGCTCCAAACGATCTCCTACGAGCAGTACTTC.